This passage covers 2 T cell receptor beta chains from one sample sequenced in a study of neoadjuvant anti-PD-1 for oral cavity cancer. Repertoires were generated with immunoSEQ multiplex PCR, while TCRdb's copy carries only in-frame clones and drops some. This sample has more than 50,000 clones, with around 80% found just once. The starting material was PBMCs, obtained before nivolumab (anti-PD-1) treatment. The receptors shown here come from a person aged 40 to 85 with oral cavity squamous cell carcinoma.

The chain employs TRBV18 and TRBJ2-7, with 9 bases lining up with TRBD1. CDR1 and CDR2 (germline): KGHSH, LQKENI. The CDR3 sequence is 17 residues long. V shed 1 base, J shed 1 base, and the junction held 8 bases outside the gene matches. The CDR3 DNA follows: TGTGCCAGCTCACCACAGCGACCGGGACAGGGTTCCTACGAGCAGTACTTC. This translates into CASSPQRPGQGSYEQYF.

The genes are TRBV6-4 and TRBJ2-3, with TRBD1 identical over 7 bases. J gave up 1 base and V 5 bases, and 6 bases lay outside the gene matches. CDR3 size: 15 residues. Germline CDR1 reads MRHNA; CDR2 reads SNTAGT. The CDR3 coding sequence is TGTGCCAGCAGTACTAAGGGGGCAGGCACAGATACGCAGTATTTT. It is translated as CASSTKGAGTDTQYF.